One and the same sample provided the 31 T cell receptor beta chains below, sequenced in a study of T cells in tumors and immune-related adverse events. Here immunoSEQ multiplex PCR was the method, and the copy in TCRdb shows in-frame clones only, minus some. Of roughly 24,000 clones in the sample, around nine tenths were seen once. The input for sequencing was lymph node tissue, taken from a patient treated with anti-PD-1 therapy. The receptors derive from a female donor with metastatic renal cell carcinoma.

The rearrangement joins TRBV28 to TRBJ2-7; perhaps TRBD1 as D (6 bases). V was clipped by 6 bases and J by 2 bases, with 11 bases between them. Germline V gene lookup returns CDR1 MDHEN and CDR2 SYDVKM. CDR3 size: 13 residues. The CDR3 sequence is CASSPGQTYEQYF. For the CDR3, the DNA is TGTGCCAGCAGCCCGGGACAAACCTACGAGCAGTACTTC.

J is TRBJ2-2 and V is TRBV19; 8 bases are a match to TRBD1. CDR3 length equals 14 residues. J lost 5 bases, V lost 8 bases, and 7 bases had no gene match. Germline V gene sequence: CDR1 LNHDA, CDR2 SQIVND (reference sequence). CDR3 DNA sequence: TGTGCCAGTCGCCCACAGGGGGTGACCGGGGAGCTGTTTTTT. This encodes CASRPQGVTGELFF.

CDR3 nucleotides: TGTGCCACCTCCGCGCCAGGGGCAGTGTACACTGAAGCTTTCTTT. Amino acid sequence: CATSAPGAVYTEAFF. The chain uses TRBV2 and TRBJ1-1; perhaps TRBD1 as D (6 bases). Germline V CDR1 and CDR2: SNHLY, FYNNEI. Deletions cut 10 bases from V and 3 bases from J, with 21 bases between. CDR3 size: 15 residues.

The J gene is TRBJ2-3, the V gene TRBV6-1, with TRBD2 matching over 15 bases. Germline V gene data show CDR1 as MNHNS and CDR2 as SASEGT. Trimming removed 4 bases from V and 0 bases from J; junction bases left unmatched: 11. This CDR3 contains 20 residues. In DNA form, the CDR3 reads TGTGCCAGCAGTGTTCAAGGGACTAGCGGGGGGCCACCCAGCACAGATACGCAGTATTTT. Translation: CASSVQGTSGGPPSTDTQYF.

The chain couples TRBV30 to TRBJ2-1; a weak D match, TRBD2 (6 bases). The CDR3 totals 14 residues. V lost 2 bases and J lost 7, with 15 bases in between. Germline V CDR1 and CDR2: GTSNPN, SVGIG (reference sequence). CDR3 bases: TGTGCCTGGAGTAAGGGACTCGATATAAATGAGCAGTTCTTC. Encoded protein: CAWSKGLDINEQFF.

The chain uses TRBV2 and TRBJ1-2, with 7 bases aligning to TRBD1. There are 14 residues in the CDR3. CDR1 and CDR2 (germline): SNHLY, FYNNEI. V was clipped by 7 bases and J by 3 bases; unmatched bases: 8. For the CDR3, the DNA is TGTGCCAGCATCCCCAGGGGGGGTGACTATGGCTACACCTTC. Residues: CASIPRGGDYGYTF. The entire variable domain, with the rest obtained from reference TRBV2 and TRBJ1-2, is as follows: EPEVTQTPSHQVTQMGQEVILRCVPISNHLYFYWYRQILGQKVEFLVSFYNNEISEKSEIFDDQFSVERPDGSNFTLKIRSTKLEDSAMYFCASIPRGGDYGYTFGSGTRLTVV.

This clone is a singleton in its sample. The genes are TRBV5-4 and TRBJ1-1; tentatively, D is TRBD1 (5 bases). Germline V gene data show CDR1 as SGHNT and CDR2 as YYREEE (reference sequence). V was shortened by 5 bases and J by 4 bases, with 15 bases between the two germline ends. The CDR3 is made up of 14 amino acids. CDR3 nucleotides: TGTGCCAGCAGACCTGGGGGGGACCTCACTGAAGCTTTCTTT. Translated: CASRPGGDLTEAFF. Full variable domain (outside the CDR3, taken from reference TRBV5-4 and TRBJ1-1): ETGVTQSPTHLIKTRGQQVTLRCSSQSGHNTVSWYQQALGQGPQFIFQYYREEENGRGNFPPRFSGLQFPNYSSELNVNALELDDSALYLCASRPGGDLTEAFFGQGTRLTVV.

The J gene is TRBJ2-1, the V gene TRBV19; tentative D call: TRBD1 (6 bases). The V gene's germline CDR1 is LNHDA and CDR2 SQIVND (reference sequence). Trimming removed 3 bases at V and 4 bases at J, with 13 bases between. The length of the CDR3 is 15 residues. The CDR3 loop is CASSIGTGRYNEQFF. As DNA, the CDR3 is TGTGCCAGTAGTATCGGAACAGGGCGATACAATGAGCAGTTCTTC.

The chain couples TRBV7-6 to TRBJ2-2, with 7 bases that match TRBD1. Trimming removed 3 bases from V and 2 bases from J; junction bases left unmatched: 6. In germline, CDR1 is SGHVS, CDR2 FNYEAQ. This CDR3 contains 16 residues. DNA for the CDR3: TGTGCCAGCAGCTTGAGGCAGGGGGTAAACACCGGGGAGCTGTTTTTT. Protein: CASSLRQGVNTGELFF.

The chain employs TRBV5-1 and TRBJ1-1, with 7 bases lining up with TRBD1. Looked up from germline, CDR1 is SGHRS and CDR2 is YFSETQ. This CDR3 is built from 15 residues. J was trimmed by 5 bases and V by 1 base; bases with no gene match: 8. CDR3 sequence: CASSLLRQGGTEAFF. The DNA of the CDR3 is TGCGCCAGCAGCTTGCTTCGACAGGGTGGAACTGAAGCTTTCTTT.

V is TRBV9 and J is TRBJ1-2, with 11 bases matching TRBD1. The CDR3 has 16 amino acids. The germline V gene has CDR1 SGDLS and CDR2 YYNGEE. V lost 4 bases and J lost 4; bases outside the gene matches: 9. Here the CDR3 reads CASSLSGTGGVYGYTF. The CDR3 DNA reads TGTGCCAGCAGCCTCTCCGGGACAGGGGGTGTCTATGGCTACACCTTC.

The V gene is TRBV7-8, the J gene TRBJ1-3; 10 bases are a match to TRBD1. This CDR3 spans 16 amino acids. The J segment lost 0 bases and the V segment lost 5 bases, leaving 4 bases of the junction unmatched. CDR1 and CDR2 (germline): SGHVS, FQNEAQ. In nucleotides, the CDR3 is TGTGCCAGCAGCCGGGACAGGGGTTTCTCTGGAAACACCATATATTTT. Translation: CASSRDRGFSGNTIYF.

In DNA, the CDR3 is TGTGCCAGCAGTGAAGAGGACCGAATGGGAGGCTACACCTTC. It encodes CASSEEDRMGGYTF. The chain combines TRBV6-4 with TRBJ1-2; unclear D gene. This CDR3 contains 14 residues. CDR1 is MRHNA and CDR2 is SNTAGT in the germline V gene. Trimming removed 3 bases at V and 8 bases at J, with 16 bases between.

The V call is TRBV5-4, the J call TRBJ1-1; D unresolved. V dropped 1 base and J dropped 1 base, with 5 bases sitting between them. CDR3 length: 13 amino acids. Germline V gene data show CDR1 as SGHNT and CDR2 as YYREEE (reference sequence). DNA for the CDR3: TGTGCCAGCAGCTTGACGGCGAACACTGAAGCTTTCTTT. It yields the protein CASSLTANTEAFF.

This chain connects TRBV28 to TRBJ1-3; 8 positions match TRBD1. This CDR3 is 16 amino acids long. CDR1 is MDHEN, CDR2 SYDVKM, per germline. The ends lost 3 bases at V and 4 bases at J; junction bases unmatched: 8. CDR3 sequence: CASSFDRGSWGNTIYF. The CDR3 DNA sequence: TGTGCCAGCAGTTTCGACAGGGGCTCGTGGGGAAACACCATATATTTT.

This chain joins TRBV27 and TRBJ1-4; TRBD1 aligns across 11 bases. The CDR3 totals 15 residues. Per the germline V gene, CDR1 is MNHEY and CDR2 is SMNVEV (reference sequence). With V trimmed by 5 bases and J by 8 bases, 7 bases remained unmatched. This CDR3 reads CASSAGQGAWEKLFF. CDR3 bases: TGTGCCAGCAGTGCCGGACAGGGGGCATGGGAAAAACTGTTTTTT.

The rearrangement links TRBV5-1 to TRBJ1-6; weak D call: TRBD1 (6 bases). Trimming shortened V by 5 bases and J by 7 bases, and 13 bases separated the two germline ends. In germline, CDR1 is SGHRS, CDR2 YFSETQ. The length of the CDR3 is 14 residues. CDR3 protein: CASSSGTPNSPLHF. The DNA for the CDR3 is TGCGCCAGCAGTTCCGGGACACCAAATTCACCCCTCCACTTT.

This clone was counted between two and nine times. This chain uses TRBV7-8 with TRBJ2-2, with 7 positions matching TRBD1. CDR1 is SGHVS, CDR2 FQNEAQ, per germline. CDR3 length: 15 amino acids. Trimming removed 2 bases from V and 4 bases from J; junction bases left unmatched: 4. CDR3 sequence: CASSLQGQITGELFF. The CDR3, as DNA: TGTGCCAGCAGCTTACAGGGACAGATCACCGGGGAGCTGTTTTTT.

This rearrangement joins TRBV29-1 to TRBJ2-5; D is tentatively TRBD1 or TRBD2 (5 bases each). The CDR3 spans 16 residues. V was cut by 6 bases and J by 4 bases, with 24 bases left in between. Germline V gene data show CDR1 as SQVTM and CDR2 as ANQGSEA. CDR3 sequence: CSVAGTEYTRIETQYF. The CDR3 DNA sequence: TGCAGCGTGGCCGGGACGGAGTATACCCGGATAGAGACCCAGTACTTC.

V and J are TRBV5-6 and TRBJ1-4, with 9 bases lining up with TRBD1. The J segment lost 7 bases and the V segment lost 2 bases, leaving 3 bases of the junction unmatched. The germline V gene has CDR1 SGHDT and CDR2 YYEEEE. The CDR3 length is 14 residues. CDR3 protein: CASSLPGQGEKLFF. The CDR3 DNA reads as TGTGCCAGCAGCTTACCGGGACAGGGTGAAAAACTGTTTTTT.

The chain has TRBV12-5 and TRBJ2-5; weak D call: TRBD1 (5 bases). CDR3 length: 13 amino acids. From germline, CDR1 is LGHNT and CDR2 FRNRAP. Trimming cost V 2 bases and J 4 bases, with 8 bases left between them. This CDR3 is CASGLSGLETQYF. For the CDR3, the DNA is TGTGCTAGTGGTTTGTCAGGGCTAGAGACCCAGTACTTC.

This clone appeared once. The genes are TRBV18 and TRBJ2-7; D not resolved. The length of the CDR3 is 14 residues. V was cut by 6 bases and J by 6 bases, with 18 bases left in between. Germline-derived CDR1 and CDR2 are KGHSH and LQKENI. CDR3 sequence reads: CASSLFGEWGEQYF. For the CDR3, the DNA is TGTGCCAGCTCGCTATTTGGCGAATGGGGCGAGCAGTACTTC.

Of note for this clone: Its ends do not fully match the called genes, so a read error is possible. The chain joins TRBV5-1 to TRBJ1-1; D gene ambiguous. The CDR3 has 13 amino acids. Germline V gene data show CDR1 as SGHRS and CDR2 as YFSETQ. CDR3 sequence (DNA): TGCGCCAGCAGCTTGGACATGAACACTGAAGATTTCTTT. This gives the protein CASSLDMNTEDFF.

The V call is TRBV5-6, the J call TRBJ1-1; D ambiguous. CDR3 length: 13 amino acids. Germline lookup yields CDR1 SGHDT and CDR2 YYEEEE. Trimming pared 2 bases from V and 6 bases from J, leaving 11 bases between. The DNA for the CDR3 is TGTGCCAGCAGCTTTGGTTGGGCGGCTGAAGCTTTCTTT. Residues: CASSFGWAAEAFF.

The CDR3 DNA reads TGCGCCAGCAGCCAAGATTTGGGCAGGGTCTCCTACAATGAGCAGTTCTTC. Translated: CASSQDLGRVSYNEQFF. The chain uses TRBV4-1 and TRBJ2-1; possible D gene TRBD1, 5 bases. Per the germline V gene, CDR1 is MGHRA and CDR2 is YSYEKL. There are 17 residues in the CDR3. V dropped 0 bases and J dropped 0 bases, with 12 bases sitting between them.

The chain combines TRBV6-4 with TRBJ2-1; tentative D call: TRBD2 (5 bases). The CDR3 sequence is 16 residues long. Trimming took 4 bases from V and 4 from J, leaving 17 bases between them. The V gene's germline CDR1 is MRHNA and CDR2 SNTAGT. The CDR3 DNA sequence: TGTGCCAGCAGTGTAGGAACTTCTAAGCGGTACAATGAGCAGTTCTTC. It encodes CASSVGTSKRYNEQFF.

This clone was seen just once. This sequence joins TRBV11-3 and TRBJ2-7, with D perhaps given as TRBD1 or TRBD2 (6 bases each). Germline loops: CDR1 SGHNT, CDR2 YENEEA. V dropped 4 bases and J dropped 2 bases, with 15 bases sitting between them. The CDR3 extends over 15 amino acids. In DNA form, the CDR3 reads TGTGCCAGCAGCTACGGGGGCGCCGGTACCTACGAGCAGTACTTC. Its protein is CASSYGGAGTYEQYF.

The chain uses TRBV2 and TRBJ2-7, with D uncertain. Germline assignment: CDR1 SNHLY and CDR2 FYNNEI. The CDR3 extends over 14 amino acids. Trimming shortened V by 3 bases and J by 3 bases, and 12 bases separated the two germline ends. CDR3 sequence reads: CASSDLSQGYEQYF. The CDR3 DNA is TGTGCCAGCAGTGATCTTAGCCAAGGCTACGAGCAGTACTTC.

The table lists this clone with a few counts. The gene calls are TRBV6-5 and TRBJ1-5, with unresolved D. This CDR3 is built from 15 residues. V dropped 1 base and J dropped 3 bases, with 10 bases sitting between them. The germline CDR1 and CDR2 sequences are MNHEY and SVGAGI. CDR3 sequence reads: CASSYLSGPNQPQHF. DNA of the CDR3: TGTGCCAGCAGTTACTTATCAGGTCCCAATCAGCCCCAGCATTTT.

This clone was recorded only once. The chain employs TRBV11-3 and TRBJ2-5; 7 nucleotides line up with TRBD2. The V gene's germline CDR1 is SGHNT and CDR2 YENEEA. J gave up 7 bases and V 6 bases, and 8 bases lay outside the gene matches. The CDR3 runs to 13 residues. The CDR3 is CASSRWGGVTQYF. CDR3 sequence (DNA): TGTGCCAGCAGTCGTTGGGGGGGAGTGACCCAGTACTTC. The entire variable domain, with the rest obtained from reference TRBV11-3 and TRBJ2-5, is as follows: EAGVVQSPRYKIIEKKQPVAFWCNPISGHNTLYWYLQNLGQGPELLIRYENEEAVDDSQLPKDRFSAERLKGVDSTLKIQPAELGDSAVYLCASSRWGGVTQYFGPGTRLLVL.

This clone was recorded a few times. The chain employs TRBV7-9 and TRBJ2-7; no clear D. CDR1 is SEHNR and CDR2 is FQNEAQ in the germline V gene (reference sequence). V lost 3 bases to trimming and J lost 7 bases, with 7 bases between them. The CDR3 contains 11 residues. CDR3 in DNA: TGTGCCAGCAGCTTTAGTGCGGAGCAGTACTTC. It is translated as CASSFSAEQYF.